This is a list of T cell receptor beta chains from one sample in a study of technical replicates of blood from several donors. Sequenced by immunoSEQ multiplex PCR; TCRdb stores in-frame clones only, minus some. The top ten clones hold 0.27% of a sample with fewer than 100,000 clones, 75% to 95% of them seen once. Sequencing was performed on T cells isolated from PBMCs. The receptor set was obtained from a human donor in good health. Both conserved end residues are part of each CDR3. The order of the fields is J gene, V gene, clone size, CDR3 protein. Some rows have no size entry. The others give once, few or many, or a class for an expanded clone.

TRBJ2-7,TRBV5-6,-,CASSLFPGLAGIEQYF
TRBJ1-1,TRBV7-9,-,CASSLESRIEDTEAFF
TRBJ1-1,TRBV4-2,-,CASSPDWGGWNTEAFF
TRBJ2-5,TRBV14,-,CASSKLGLAGGETQYF
TRBJ1-1,TRBV29-1,-,CSDGQGGMNTEAFF
TRBJ2-2,TRBV11-2,-,CASSLARQGSRPGELFF
TRBJ2-5,TRBV19,-,CASSIGRVQETQYF
TRBJ2-1,TRBV7-9,once,CASSRLAVLAGVYEQFF
TRBJ2-7,TRBV18,-,CASSPQGFGYEQYF
TRBJ2-7,TRBV6-5,-,CASRQGYEQYF
TRBJ1-1,TRBV29-1,few,CSGNGGENTEAFF
TRBJ2-7,TRBV28,once,CASSKLGVLSYEQYF
TRBJ2-1,TRBV7-6,-,CASSLGRAGPSIEQFF
TRBJ2-3,TRBV5-1,-,CASSLVGTVTDTQYF
TRBJ2-7,TRBV14,-,CASSQDRIGVGSYEQYF
TRBJ1-5,TRBV6-1,-,CASSDLWRGQTTPPQHF
TRBJ2-7,TRBV19,-,CASSIAGYEQYF
TRBJ2-5,TRBV5-1,-,CASSGTGLETQYF
TRBJ1-5,TRBV7-6,-,CASSLLIGRNQPQHF
TRBJ2-1,TRBV7-9,-,CASSPRLAGGPVNEQFF
TRBJ1-2,TRBV7-6,-,CASSATGSPFDYGYTF
TRBJ2-5,TRBV4-1,-,CASSLGWDSEQETQYF
TRBJ1-2,TRBV5-1,-,CASSLGAGGYGYTF
TRBJ2-3,TRBV2,-,CASSELVVGAGGTDTQYF
TRBJ1-1,TRBV2,-,CASPGPAGFF
TRBJ2-1,TRBV7-8,-,CASSPRRDRQFF
TRBJ1-6,TRBV9,few,CASTDRVGVSPLHF
TRBJ2-1,TRBV7-9,-,CASSLAPSGVVGEQFF
TRBJ2-7,TRBV4-1,-,CASSPFAGGPNEQYF
TRBJ2-5,TRBV14,-,CASSQVFRTRETQYF
TRBJ2-2,TRBV19,-,CASSSTTGPNTGELFF
TRBJ2-7,TRBV4-1,-,CASSQRTGPYEQYF
TRBJ1-1,TRBV19,-,CASWQANTEAFF
TRBJ1-2,TRBV5-1,-,CASSVGTVLQGRSGYTF
TRBJ1-2,TRBV28,-,CASSLTARYGYTF
TRBJ1-4,TRBV5-1,-,CASSFMGQGEKLFF
TRBJ1-2,TRBV7-9,-,CASSVTGGGGSAYGYTF
TRBJ1-2,TRBV7-9,-,CASSPPGQGATARYGYTF
TRBJ1-2,TRBV15,-,CATSRDKGDYGYTF
TRBJ2-5,TRBV4-1,once,CASSQDRSQETQYF
TRBJ2-7,TRBV27,-,CASSLWGTGPYEQYF
TRBJ1-4,TRBV4-2,-,CASRSGGTNEKLFF
TRBJ1-2,TRBV5-8,-,CASSLRVGGKAGYTF
TRBJ1-6,TRBV6-5,-,CASSYQTGGLGTLHF
TRBJ2-5,TRBV5-5,-,CASSLGRGYQETQYF
TRBJ1-2,TRBV6-5,-,CASSPGQAYGYTF
TRBJ2-3,TRBV7-3,-,CASSLMRGGRDTQYF
TRBJ2-1,TRBV5-8,-,CASSPKYNEQFF
TRBJ1-1,TRBV13,-,CASSSRGLTEAFF
TRBJ1-2,TRBV27,once,CASSFQEGSLGGYTF
TRBJ2-7,TRBV7-9,-,CASSLDTGVYEQYF
TRBJ2-1,TRBV6-6,-,CASSLQGTEQFF
TRBJ2-2,TRBV19,-,CASSQDRNTGELFF
TRBJ1-1,TRBV28,few,CASRLGRRGAFF